The sequence of this TCR beta chain was determined in a study of blood T cell repertoires in COVID-19. Whole-study context: Material from acute and convalescent COVID-19 was sourced from the United States, Italy and Spain. PBMCs, B-cell-depleted T cells, or T cells were the source of the cDNA or gDNA that made up the material.

Germline V CDR1 and CDR2: SGHNT, YYREEE (reference sequence). This CDR3 comprises 17 residues. The junction had 12 bases not matched to a gene; V was cut back by 3 bases and J by 5 bases. Authors' methods: Quantification of nucleated cells was approximated via reference gene primer amplification. Data came from immunoSEQ multiplex PCR; TCRdb stores just in-frame clones and leaves some out. V, J and clone size were drawn from that table, and D and trimming were deduced from the DNA. The table records some 50,000 clones, around nine tenths of them present only once. The clonotype originates from a man aged 40-49 years with acute or convalescent COVID-19. The sequencing sample was made of peripheral blood. The genes are TRBV5-4 and TRBJ2-5; 11 nucleotides match TRBD1. In DNA, the CDR3 is TGTGCCAGCAGCTCGCCGCCGGACAGGGGGCAGTCGGAGACCCAGTACTTC. As protein: CASSSPPDRGQSETQYF.